A single sample gave rise to the 18 T cell receptor beta chains below, sequenced in a study of T cell responses to AZD1222 COVID-19 vaccine (dated by TCRdb to 2020 to 2023). The sample's time point label is to be understood as: about 28 days (+/-7) after the second vaccine dose. Libraries were constructed by the immunoSEQ multiplex PCR assay. Imported from immuneACCESS, the table was reduced by TCRdb to in-frame sequences with V and J called. These copies leave out some clones; in studies compared against another copy, an unresolved V gene accounts for under half, and the cause of the remainder is not known. For this sample the table gives approximately 150,000 clones, of which roughly 90% were detected only once. The ten largest clonotypes hold more than 0.9% of the sample. The sequencing used peripheral blood, collected 28 days after the second AZD1222 dose. Receptors originate from an adult who received the AZD1222 COVID-19 vaccine.

This chain connects TRBV7-2 to TRBJ1-3, with a possible D match to TRBD1 (6 bases). This CDR3 has 14 residues. Germline CDR1 and CDR2: SGHTA and FQGNSA. V shed 5 bases and J shed 4 bases, with 12 bases lying between them. The CDR3 is CASSAGTLGNTIYF. The CDR3 coding sequence is TGTGCCAGCAGCGCCGGGACACTGGGAAACACCATATATTTT.

The CDR3 region has the DNA TGTGCCAGCTCACCAAAGGCCACACTGGCTAACTATGGCTACACCTTC. Amino acid sequence: CASSPKATLANYGYTF. The rearrangement uses TRBV18 and TRBJ1-2; unclear D gene. Germline assignment: CDR1 KGHSH and CDR2 LQKENI. With 2 bases removed from V and 0 bases from J, the gap between germline ends came to 13 bases. This CDR3 comprises 16 residues.

The genes are TRBV15 and TRBJ2-3; D ambiguous. V lost 1 base and J lost 2, with 4 bases in between. The CDR3 runs 13 residues. Germline V lookup: CDR1 LNHNV, CDR2 YYDKDF (reference sequence). The CDR3 region is CATSRVHTDTQYF. The CDR3 nucleotides read TGTGCCACCAGCAGAGTTCACACAGATACGCAGTATTTT.

The chain is built from TRBV7-2 and TRBJ1-6, with TRBD1 identical over 9 bases. V trimming: 4 bases; J trimming: 7 bases; junction bases outside the gene matches: 8. CDR1 and CDR2 from the germline V gene are SGHTA and FQGNSA. The CDR3 has 16 amino acids. The CDR3 DNA reads TGTGCCAGCAGCTCCCGCGGACAGGGGCGGAATTCACCCCTCCACTTT. Its protein is CASSSRGQGRNSPLHF.

The chain combines TRBV6-5 with TRBJ2-4, with 11 bases aligning to TRBD2. The junction had 5 bases not matched to a gene; V was cut back by 5 bases and J by 5 bases. Germline V gene data show CDR1 as MNHEY and CDR2 as SVGAGI. This CDR3 spans 15 amino acids. CDR3 in amino acids: CASSRLAGGQNIQYF. The CDR3 nucleotides are TGTGCCAGCAGTCGGCTAGCGGGGGGCCAAAACATTCAGTACTTC.

This clone was seen more than once but under ten times. The chain uses TRBV4-2 and TRBJ2-3; no clear D gene. Germline V CDR1 and CDR2: LGHNA, YNFKEQ. The CDR3 has 14 residues. The V end was cut by 0 bases, the J end by 7 bases, with 11 bases between. The CDR3 DNA follows: TGTGCCAGCAGCCAAGATCTCGTGGGGTATACGCAGTATTTT. Protein: CASSQDLVGYTQYF.

This clone was detected only a few times. The CDR3 DNA reads as TGTGCCAGCATGGACAGGGGGCCCGGTGAAGCTTTCTTT. Its translation: CASMDRGPGEAFF. The V gene is TRBV12-3 or TRBV12-4, the J gene TRBJ1-1; the match to TRBD1 covers 11 bases. The CDR3 length is 13 residues. V was pared by 7 bases and J by 7 bases, with 5 bases of the junction left unmatched.

The chain employs TRBV5-1 and TRBJ2-1; 7 bases align to TRBD2. V lost 4 bases and J lost 5; bases outside the gene matches: 12. From germline, CDR1 is SGHRS and CDR2 YFSETQ. The CDR3 contains 16 residues. As DNA, the CDR3 is TGCGCCAGCAGCGGCGGAAGCGGGATTTTCGACAATGAGCAGTTCTTC. This codes for CASSGGSGIFDNEQFF.

This clone was seen a handful of times. This sequence joins TRBV11-2 and TRBJ1-5; the match to TRBD1 covers 7 bases. The CDR3 is made up of 14 amino acids. Trimming at V came to 5 bases and at J to 3 bases, leaving 4 bases not matched to a gene. Germline V gives CDR1 SGHAT, CDR2 FQNNGV. The CDR3 DNA reads TGTGCCAGCAGCCGCGACAGGGCCAATCAGCCCCAGCATTTT. Encoded protein: CASSRDRANQPQHF.

This chain joins TRBV7-2 and TRBJ1-1; D remains ambiguous. V was trimmed by 5 bases and J by 1 base, leaving 14 bases between them. Germline CDR1 is SGHTA and CDR2 is FQGNSA. This CDR3 is 15 amino acids long. CDR3 sequence reads: CASSPRSMANTEAFF. Here the CDR3 DNA reads TGTGCCAGCAGCCCCCGTAGTATGGCGAACACTGAAGCTTTCTTT.

The chain employs TRBV29-1 and TRBJ1-6; tentatively, D is TRBD1 (5 bases). CDR1 and CDR2 from the germline V gene are SQVTM and ANQGSEA. Trimming stripped 5 bases from V and 9 bases from J, with 14 bases between. This CDR3 has 13 residues. CDR3 residues: CSVSTGRVSPLHF. For the CDR3, the DNA is TGCAGCGTTTCTACGGGGCGGGTTTCACCCCTCCACTTT.

This clone was detected only once. CDR3: CASSTGGSGNQPQHF. CDR3 bases: TGTGCCAGTAGTACCGGGGGCTCGGGCAATCAGCCCCAGCATTTT. This chain joins TRBV19 and TRBJ1-5; maybe TRBD1 (6 bases). Trimming stripped 4 bases from V and 2 bases from J, with 12 bases between. The V gene's germline CDR1 is LNHDA and CDR2 SQIVND (reference sequence). The CDR3 totals 15 residues.

In DNA, the CDR3 is TGCAGCGTTGCCCCAATTACTGGGGCCAACGTCCTGACTTTC. Residues: CSVAPITGANVLTF. J is TRBJ2-6 and V is TRBV29-1; D is ambiguous. V lost 4 bases, J lost 2 bases, and 9 bases lay in between. Germline values: CDR1 SQVTM, CDR2 ANQGSEA. This CDR3 is built from 14 residues.

A few counts support this clone. The V and J genes are TRBV28 and TRBJ2-1; D is unresolved. CDR1 and CDR2 from the germline V gene are MDHEN and SYDVKM. V lost 7 bases and J lost 4, with 11 bases in between. This CDR3 spans 13 amino acids. CDR3 DNA sequence: TGTGCCAGCATGGCTACGGATTACAATGAGCAGTTCTTC. It codes for CASMATDYNEQFF.

The V gene is TRBV19, the J gene TRBJ2-3; 13 bases line up with TRBD2. The CDR3 consists of 17 residues. Trimming at V came to 10 bases and at J to 4 bases, leaving 14 bases not matched to a gene. In germline, CDR1 is LNHDA, CDR2 SQIVND (reference sequence). This CDR3 reads CATQGLAGIGGPDTQYF. The CDR3 nucleotides read TGTGCCACACAGGGACTAGCGGGAATCGGGGGTCCAGATACGCAGTATTTT.

Points on this clone: One end of the junction is discordant with germline, which a read error may explain. The V gene is TRBV19, the J gene TRBJ1-2; perhaps TRBD1 as D (5 bases). This CDR3 is built from 14 residues. The germline gives CDR1 LNHDA, CDR2 SQIVND (reference sequence). The CDR3 nucleotides read TGTGCCAGTAGTTCAACGTTAGGGGCCCTTCTCACCGCCTTC. This sequence encodes CASSSTLGALLTAF.

CDR3 nucleotides: TGTGCCACCAGTGACACGCCCGGGACTAGTAAGGGGGATACGCAGTATTTT. Translated: CATSDTPGTSKGDTQYF. This chain joins TRBV24-1 and TRBJ2-3; 8 bases are shared with TRBD2. CDR1 and CDR2 (germline): KGHDR, SFDVKD. The CDR3 consists of 17 residues. V shed 4 bases and J 6 bases; nucleotides not matched to a gene: 14.

The CDR3 DNA reads TGTGCCAGCAGCCCCCGAGACAGGGGACTCCAAAGCCAAGAGACCCAGTACTTC. As protein: CASSPRDRGLQSQETQYF. V gene TRBV7-2 combines with J gene TRBJ2-5; TRBD1 aligns across 8 bases. Germline-derived CDR1 and CDR2 are SGHTA and FQGNSA. V lost 5 bases to trimming and J lost 1 base; unmatched junction nucleotides: 15. This CDR3 is 18 amino acids long.